This passage covers 22 T cell receptor beta chains from one sample sequenced in a study of cytotoxic CD8 clonotypes in ibrutinib-treated CLL. The table came from immunoSEQ multiplex PCR; TCRdb's copy has only in-frame clones and leaves some out. The sample lists roughly 42,000 clones, 50% to 80% occurring once. This material consisted of PBMCs, taken after 24 months of ibrutinib treatment. The receptor set was obtained from a human donor with chronic lymphocytic leukemia.

This clone was seen a few times. The chain carries TRBV4-2 and TRBJ2-1, with TRBD2 matching over 9 bases. With 0 bases clipped from V and 7 bases from J, the junction kept 10 bases outside the gene matches. CDR1 LGHNA and CDR2 YNFKEQ come from the germline V gene. The CDR3 totals 17 residues. The CDR3 sequence is CASSQEVAGGPWNEQFF. In DNA form, the CDR3 reads TGTGCCAGCAGCCAAGAGGTCGCGGGAGGGCCTTGGAATGAGCAGTTCTTC.

Here the CDR3 reads CASSMNRVGEQFF. CDR3 coding DNA: TGTGCCAGCAGTATGAACAGGGTCGGTGAGCAGTTCTTC. V is TRBV2 and J is TRBJ2-1; tentatively, D is TRBD1 (6 bases). The CDR3 has 13 amino acids. Trimming removed 5 bases from V and 9 bases from J, with 14 bases in between. Germline V gives CDR1 SNHLY, CDR2 FYNNEI.

This clone was seen only once. The CDR3 is CAWSGQYEQYF. CDR3 sequence (DNA): TGTGCCTGGAGTGGTCAGTACGAGCAGTACTTC. J is TRBJ2-7 and V is TRBV30; D not certain. Deletions cut 1 base from V and 4 bases from J, with 5 bases between. The CDR3 runs to 11 residues. Germline V gene data show CDR1 as GTSNPN and CDR2 as SVGIG (reference sequence). Based on the CDR3 plus reference TRBV30 and TRBJ2-7, the full variable domain is SQTIHQWPATLVQPVGSPLSLECTVEGTSNPNLYWYRQAAGRGLQLLFYSVGIGQISSEVPQNLSASRPQDRQFILSSKKLLLSDSGFYLCAWSGQYEQYFGPGTRLTVT.

This rearrangement joins TRBV5-4 to TRBJ1-1; D is unresolved. The CDR3 consists of 14 residues. CDR1 SGHNT and CDR2 YYREEE come from the germline V gene (reference sequence). V dropped 1 base and J dropped 4 bases, with 11 bases sitting between them. The CDR3 sequence: CASSLPGVPTEAFF. Written as DNA, the CDR3 is TGTGCCAGCAGCTTGCCCGGGGTTCCCACTGAAGCTTTCTTT. Combining the CDR3 with reference TRBV5-4 and TRBJ1-1 gives the whole variable domain ETGVTQSPTHLIKTRGQQVTLRCSSQSGHNTVSWYQQALGQGPQFIFQYYREEENGRGNFPPRFSGLQFPNYSSELNVNALELDDSALYLCASSLPGVPTEAFFGQGTRLTVV.

V is TRBV7-2 and J is TRBJ1-2; TRBD1 agrees at 7 bases. The CDR3 loop spans 18 amino acids. Germline-derived CDR1 and CDR2 are SGHTA and FQGNSA. The V gene end was trimmed by 1 base and the J gene end by 4 bases; junction bases not matched to a gene: 15. The CDR3 DNA follows: TGTGCCAGCAGCTTAGTGGGGACAGTTCTAAAGGAGTCCTATGGCTACACCTTC. Translating gives CASSLVGTVLKESYGYTF.

This clone was counted a few times. The rearrangement joins TRBV7-2 to TRBJ2-3; the match to TRBD1 covers 9 bases. J lost 4 bases, V lost 5 bases, and 4 bases had no gene match. Per germline, CDR1 SGHTA and CDR2 FQGNSA. The CDR3 sequence is 14 residues long. For the CDR3, the DNA is TGTGCCAGCAGCCGGGACAGGGCCGCAGATACGCAGTATTTT. It encodes CASSRDRAADTQYF.

V gene TRBV6-1 combines with J gene TRBJ2-7, with D unresolved. V dropped 3 bases and J dropped 4 bases, with 16 bases sitting between them. Per the germline V gene, CDR1 is MNHNS and CDR2 is SASEGT. This CDR3 has 15 amino acids. The CDR3 loop is CASSEMAQTLYEQYF. The DNA for the CDR3 is TGTGCCAGCAGTGAGATGGCCCAAACCCTTTACGAGCAGTACTTC.

The chain uses TRBV4-2 and TRBJ1-2; D remains unclear. Germline CDR1 is LGHNA and CDR2 is YNFKEQ. The CDR3 contains 14 residues. V dropped 0 bases and J dropped 4 bases, with 9 bases sitting between them. The CDR3 DNA is TGTGCCAGCAGCCAAGATCGGCAGGTCTATGGCTACACCTTC. The encoded protein is CASSQDRQVYGYTF.

This chain uses TRBV11-2 with TRBJ1-5; the match to TRBD1 covers 9 bases. Trimming at V came to 5 bases and at J to 6 bases, leaving 8 bases not matched to a gene. Germline V gene sequence: CDR1 SGHAT, CDR2 FQNNGV. The CDR3 loop spans 15 amino acids. The CDR3 is CASSDGTGHSQPQHF. The CDR3 DNA reads TGTGCCAGCAGCGACGGGACAGGGCACAGTCAGCCCCAGCATTTT.

The J gene is TRBJ1-5, the V gene TRBV2; D is possibly TRBD1 (5 bases). The CDR3 sequence is 15 residues long. The germline V and J ends were trimmed by 3 bases and 2 bases, with 11 bases remaining between them. Germline lookup yields CDR1 SNHLY and CDR2 FYNNEI. The CDR3 protein is CASSDTGPGNQPQHF. The CDR3 coding sequence is TGTGCCAGCAGTGACACGGGGCCCGGCAATCAGCCCCAGCATTTT.

The chain employs TRBV19 and TRBJ1-4; no definite D call. Germline assignment: CDR1 LNHDA and CDR2 SQIVND (reference sequence). Between the trimmed V and J ends, which lost 5 bases and 3 bases, there was a span of 13 bases. This CDR3 spans 15 amino acids. CDR3 residues: CASSPRTGSNEKLFF. For the CDR3, the DNA is TGTGCCAGTAGTCCCCGGACGGGGTCTAATGAAAAACTGTTTTTT.

At least ten counts were recorded for this clone. The chain couples TRBV7-8 to TRBJ1-5; D not resolved. This CDR3 comprises 14 residues. The V and J ends lost 4 bases and 4 bases respectively, with 11 bases between them. Germline CDR1 SGHVS, CDR2 FQNEAQ. CDR3 region: CASSSPQPNQPQHF. The CDR3 bases are TGTGCCAGCAGCTCCCCACAGCCTAATCAGCCCCAGCATTTT.

The rearrangement links TRBV29-1 to TRBJ2-7; TRBD1 matches 7 bases. The CDR3 has 15 residues. Germline V lookup: CDR1 SQVTM, CDR2 ANQGSEA. J lost 2 bases, V lost 6 bases, and 13 bases had no gene match. The CDR3 spells CSVVLSDRDPYEQYF. In nucleotides, the CDR3 is TGCAGCGTCGTTCTATCAGACAGGGATCCCTACGAGCAGTACTTC.

This sequence joins TRBV30 and TRBJ1-4; TRBD1 might be the D (6 bases). The CDR3 covers 15 residues. Germline-derived CDR1 and CDR2 are GTSNPN and SVGIG (reference sequence). With 5 bases removed from V and 5 bases from J, the gap between germline ends came to 18 bases. CDR3 residues: CAWAGGQSTNEKLFF. Written as DNA, the CDR3 is TGTGCCTGGGCCGGAGGACAGAGTACCAATGAAAAACTGTTTTTT. Looking up the rest from reference TRBV30 and TRBJ1-4 gives the full variable domain: SQTIHQWPATLVQPVGSPLSLECTVEGTSNPNLYWYRQAAGRGLQLLFYSVGIGQISSEVPQNLSASRPQDRQFILSSKKLLLSDSGFYLCAWAGGQSTNEKLFFGSGTQLSVL.

The chain carries TRBV13 and TRBJ2-1; D gene unclear. Trimming removed 0 bases at V and 9 bases at J, with 3 bases between. The CDR3 is 11 amino acids. The germline V gene encodes CDR1 PRHDT and CDR2 FYEKMQ (reference sequence). For the CDR3, the DNA is TGTGCCAGCAGCTTAGGAACTGAGCAGTTCTTC. This codes for CASSLGTEQFF.

The chain is built from TRBV7-9 and TRBJ1-1; 7 bases map to TRBD1. The germline V gene has CDR1 SEHNR and CDR2 FQNEAQ (reference sequence). V dropped 3 bases and J dropped 2; count of bases not matched to a gene: 3. CDR3 size: 14 residues. The DNA for the CDR3 is TGTGCCAGCAGCTTTGGGACAGATAACACTGAAGCTTTCTTT. Protein product: CASSFGTDNTEAFF.

This rearrangement joins TRBV2 to TRBJ2-3; possibly TRBD2 for D (7 bases). V gave up 1 base and J gave up 3 bases, with 11 bases separating them. The CDR3 is 15 amino acids. Germline loops: CDR1 SNHLY, CDR2 FYNNEI. The CDR3 here is CASSEVGGPTDTQYF. The CDR3 nucleotides read TGTGCCAGCAGTGAAGTGGGGGGGCCGACAGATACGCAGTATTTT.

This clone came up many times. The chain links TRBV20-1 to TRBJ1-4; D gene unclear. Deletions cut 7 bases from V and 5 bases from J, with 8 bases between. There are 11 residues in the CDR3. Germline assignment: CDR1 DFQATT and CDR2 SNEGSKA (reference sequence). The CDR3 protein is CSGVGNEKLFF. For the CDR3, the DNA is TGCAGTGGTGTTGGGAATGAAAAACTGTTTTTT.

The chain combines TRBV5-4 with TRBJ2-3, with D hard to call. Germline values: CDR1 SGHNT, CDR2 YYREEE (reference sequence). V lost 1 base to trimming and J lost 2 bases, with 8 bases between them. The CDR3 has 14 amino acids. The CDR3 spells CASSLSPNTDTQYF. The CDR3 bases are TGTGCCAGCAGCTTGTCCCCAAACACAGATACGCAGTATTTT.

The chain has TRBV2 and TRBJ2-5; D unclear. The V end was cut by 6 bases, the J end by 5 bases, with 16 bases between. The CDR3 is 14 amino acids. Germline V gene lookup returns CDR1 SNHLY and CDR2 FYNNEI. The CDR3 is CASRELAGSETQYF. Written as DNA, the CDR3 is TGTGCCAGCAGGGAACTTGCCGGTAGCGAGACCCAGTACTTC. The complete variable domain, with remaining parts taken from reference TRBV2 and TRBJ2-5, reads EPEVTQTPSHQVTQMGQEVILRCVPISNHLYFYWYRQILGQKVEFLVSFYNNEISEKSEIFDDQFSVERPDGSNFTLKIRSTKLEDSAMYFCASRELAGSETQYFGPGTRLLVL.

CDR3 nucleotides: TGTGCCAGCAGCTCAGGGCACGGAAACACCATATATTTT. The encoded protein is CASSSGHGNTIYF. The chain links TRBV11-2 to TRBJ1-3, with a weak D call TRBD1 (5 bases). The V end lost 4 bases, the J end lost 4 bases, and 8 bases lay between the germline ends. The CDR3 covers 13 residues. Looked up from germline, CDR1 is SGHAT and CDR2 is FQNNGV.

The chain has TRBV7-2 and TRBJ2-3; TRBD2 matches at 7 bases. V lost 2 bases, J lost 0 bases, and 11 bases stayed unmatched. Germline-derived CDR1 and CDR2 are SGHTA and FQGNSA. The CDR3 runs to 18 residues. The CDR3 DNA is TGTGCCAGCAGCTTACAGAGCGGGACTATTATTAGCACAGATACGCAGTATTTT. It is translated as CASSLQSGTIISTDTQYF.